This note documents a single TCR beta chain sequence. This sample was included in a study of blood T cell repertoires in COVID-19. Some clones are missing from TCRdb's copy, which holds only in-frame ones; the method was immunoSEQ multiplex PCR. The data hold 120,000 to 150,000 clones, with roughly 82% observed a single time. J lost 8 bases, V lost 10 bases, and 4 bases had no gene match. The CDR3 runs 11 residues. Per germline, CDR1 MNHEY and CDR2 SMNVEV (reference sequence). The genes are TRBV27 and TRBJ1-2; 10 bases are a match to TRBD1. The TCR comes from a human donor in a cohort sampled during active COVID-19. The source material was peripheral blood. CDR3: CAIWTGGGYTF. CDR3 nucleotides: TGTGCCATATGGACAGGGGGAGGCTACACCTTC.